The entry that follows covers one TCR beta chain sequence. The record originates from a study of cytotoxic CD8 clonotypes in ibrutinib-treated CLL. Study-level background: Response samples were taken after a median around 11 months of treatment, range 6 to 36.

The method was immunoSEQ multiplex PCR; TCRdb's version includes in-frame clones alone and lacks a portion of them. The sample shows roughly 97,000 clones, around 80% of them seen only once. Frozen-stored PBMCs produced roughly 2 micrograms of genomic DNA for TCR beta libraries. V trimming: 5 bases; J trimming: 5 bases; junction bases outside the gene matches: 12. CDR1 and CDR2 (germline): SGHTS, YDEGEE. CDR3 length: 16 amino acids. This specimen consisted of PBMCs, obtained after 12 months of ibrutinib treatment. The chain couples TRBV5-8 to TRBJ2-5; 10 bases fit TRBD2. This receptor was identified in a human donor with chronic lymphocytic leukemia. The DNA of the CDR3 is TGTGCCAGCAGTCCTAGCGGGGGCGTAAAGGGGGAGACCCAGTACTTC. Amino acids: CASSPSGGVKGETQYF.